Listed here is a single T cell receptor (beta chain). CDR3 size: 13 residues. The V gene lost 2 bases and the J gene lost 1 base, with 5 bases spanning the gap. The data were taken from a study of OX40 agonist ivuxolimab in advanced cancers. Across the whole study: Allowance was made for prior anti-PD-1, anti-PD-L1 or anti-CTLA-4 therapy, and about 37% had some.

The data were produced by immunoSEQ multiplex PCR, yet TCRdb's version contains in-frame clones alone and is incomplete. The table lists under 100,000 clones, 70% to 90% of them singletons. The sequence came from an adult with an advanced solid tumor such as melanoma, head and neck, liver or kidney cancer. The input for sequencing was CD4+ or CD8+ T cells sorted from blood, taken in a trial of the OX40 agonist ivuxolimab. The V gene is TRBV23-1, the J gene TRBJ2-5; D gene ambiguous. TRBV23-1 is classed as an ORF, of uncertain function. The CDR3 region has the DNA TGCGCCAGCAGTCAACTCGGCCAAGAGACCCAGTACTTC. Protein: CASSQLGQETQYF.